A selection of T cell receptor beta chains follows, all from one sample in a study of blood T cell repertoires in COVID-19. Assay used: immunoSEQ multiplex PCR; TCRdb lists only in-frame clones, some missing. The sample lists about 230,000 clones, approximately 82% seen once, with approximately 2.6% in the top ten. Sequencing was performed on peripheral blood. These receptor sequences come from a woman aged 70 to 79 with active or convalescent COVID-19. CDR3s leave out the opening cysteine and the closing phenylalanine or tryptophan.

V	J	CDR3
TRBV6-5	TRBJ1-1	ASSYSWDSRNTEAF
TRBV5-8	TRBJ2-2	ASSFSGGELF
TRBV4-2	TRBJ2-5	ASSQGRAGGQETQY
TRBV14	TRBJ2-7	ASSQAYEQY
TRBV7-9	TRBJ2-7	ASSIGLAGGYEQY
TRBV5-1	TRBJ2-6	ASSLGANSGANVLT
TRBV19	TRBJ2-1	ASSLGTSGRVHEQF
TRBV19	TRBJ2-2	ASSIVGQGAGELF
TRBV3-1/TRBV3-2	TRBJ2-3	ASSQEWQGLHTQY
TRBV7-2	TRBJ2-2	ASSRDMAGELF
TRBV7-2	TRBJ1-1	ASSLLGQGTEAF
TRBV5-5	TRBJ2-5	ASRSHREPGETQY
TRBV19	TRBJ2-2	ASSKGARQYTGELF
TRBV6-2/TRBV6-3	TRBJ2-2	ASSYHGELF
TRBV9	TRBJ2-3	ASSRGLEDTQY
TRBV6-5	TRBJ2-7	ASSPGTGRYEQY
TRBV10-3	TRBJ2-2	AISRTGGEGGELF
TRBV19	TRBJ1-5	ASSIGWGGGNQPQH
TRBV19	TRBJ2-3	ATAGQGSDTQY
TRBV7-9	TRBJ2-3	ASSSSGISDTQY
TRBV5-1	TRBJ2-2	ASSLEGAGELF
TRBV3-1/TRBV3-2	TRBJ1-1	ASSAYTASTEAF
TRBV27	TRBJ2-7	ASSPKYAGTYEQY
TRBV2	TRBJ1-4	ATEGGTRNEKLF
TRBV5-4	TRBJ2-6	ASSPPQGISNVLT
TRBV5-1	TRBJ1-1	ASSQTDSPLAF
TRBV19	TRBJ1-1	ASRDDRGRFTEAF
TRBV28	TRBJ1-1	ASRTLNTEAF
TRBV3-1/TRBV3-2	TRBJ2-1	ASSHTLQRTSAV
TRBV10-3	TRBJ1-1	AIRTGTGNTEAF
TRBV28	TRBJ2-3	ASSLYRGRVDTQY
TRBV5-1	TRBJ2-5	ASSLPPADSGYQETQY
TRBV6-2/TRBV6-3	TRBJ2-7	ASSFRSSGGASSYEQY
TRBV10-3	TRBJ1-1	AISVGQGKSEAF
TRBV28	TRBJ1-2	ASGSGRLYGYT
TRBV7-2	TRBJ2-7	ASSAGQGGFYEQY
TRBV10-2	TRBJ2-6	ASRLPGANVLT
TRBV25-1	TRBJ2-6	ATSRVPSSGANVLT
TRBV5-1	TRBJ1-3	ASSFTGQTSGNTIY
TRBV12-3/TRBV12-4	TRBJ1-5	ASSLRGQPQH
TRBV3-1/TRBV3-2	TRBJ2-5	ASSHRGASRETQY
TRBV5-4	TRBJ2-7	ASSFQGRYEQY
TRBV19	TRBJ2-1	ASTSTGNSYNEQF
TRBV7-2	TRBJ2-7	ASSVAGGTSFEQY
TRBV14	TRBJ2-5	ASSPHRSAGPETQY
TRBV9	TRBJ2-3	ASSVAADTQY
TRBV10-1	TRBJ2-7	ASSDQGVDQQY
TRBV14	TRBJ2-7	ASSPRAGGRKQQY
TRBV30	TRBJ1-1	AWSRQGGTEAF
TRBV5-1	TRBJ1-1	ASSWGGGRNTEAF